What follows are 28 T cell receptor beta chains derived from one specimen sequenced in a study of long-term antiretroviral therapy in people with HIV (dated by TCRdb to between 2021 and 2024). Sequencing of the TRB variable region was done with the immunoSEQ hsTCRB v3.0 assay at survey level resolution. As stored in TCRdb, this immuneACCESS dataset retains in-frame rearrangements with V and J assigned. A fraction of the clones does not appear; measured against another copy, unresolved V genes explain less than half of the discrepancy, and the remainder lacks a known reason. In this sample the table shows fewer than 45,000 clones, roughly 95% of which occur a single time. The ten largest clones take up less than 3% of the sample. Sequencing was performed on unsorted PBMCs, taken 3.7 years after starting antiretroviral therapy. These receptors were collected from a woman aged 45-65 years with HIV.

This chain connects TRBV19 to TRBJ1-5; possible D gene TRBD1, 5 bases. Germline V gene sequence: CDR1 LNHDA, CDR2 SQIVND (reference sequence). Trimming removed 3 bases from V and 1 base from J, with 13 bases in between. The CDR3 contains 16 residues. The CDR3: CASSISQGRSNQPQHF. CDR3 DNA sequence: TGTGCCAGTAGTATTTCCCAGGGACGGAGCAATCAGCCCCAGCATTTT.

The chain couples TRBV2 to TRBJ2-7; the D gene is possibly TRBD1 (6 bases). The V end lost 7 bases, the J end lost 4 bases, and 17 bases lay between the germline ends. In germline, CDR1 is SNHLY, CDR2 FYNNEI. The CDR3 length is 14 residues. CDR3 in amino acids: CASKLAGARYEQYF. The CDR3 DNA reads TGTGCCAGCAAGCTAGCAGGGGCGAGGTACGAGCAGTACTTC.

The V call is TRBV4-3, the J call TRBJ1-6; 7 bases line up with TRBD1. The V and J ends lost 0 bases and 7 bases, in that order; junction bases with no gene match: 9. The CDR3 runs 17 residues. Germline V gene sequence: CDR1 LGHNA, CDR2 YSLEER. In nucleotides, the CDR3 is TGCGCCAGCAGCCAAGAATACAGGGGAGGAGGGAATTCACCCCTCCACTTT. Encoded protein: CASSQEYRGGGNSPLHF.

CDR3 nucleotide sequence: TGTGCCAGCAGCCAGTCCTTGGCAGGTGAGCAGTTCTTC. Amino acids: CASSQSLAGEQFF. The rearrangement links TRBV14 to TRBJ2-1; unclear D gene. The CDR3 runs 13 residues. V was shortened by 3 bases and J by 9 bases, with 12 bases between the two germline ends. Germline V gene lookup returns CDR1 SGHDN and CDR2 FVKESK.

The V gene is TRBV7-8, the J gene TRBJ1-1; D gene unclear. The CDR3 covers 15 residues. V dropped 3 bases and J dropped 0 bases, with 11 bases sitting between them. Germline assignment: CDR1 SGHVS and CDR2 FQNEAQ. CDR3 DNA: TGTGCCAGCAGCTTTTCAAAGGGAATGAACACTGAAGCTTTCTTT. Amino acids: CASSFSKGMNTEAFF.

The chain couples TRBV9 to TRBJ2-5, with 13 bases aligning to TRBD2. Germline trimming cut 3 bases from V and 2 bases from J; bases unmatched to any gene: 7. From germline, CDR1 is SGDLS and CDR2 YYNGEE. The CDR3 sequence is 17 residues long. The CDR3 sequence: CASSAGTSGVIQETQYF. The DNA of the CDR3 is TGTGCCAGCAGCGCCGGGACTAGCGGGGTCATACAAGAGACCCAGTACTTC.

V is TRBV7-8 and J is TRBJ2-3, with D perhaps matching TRBD2 (5 bases). V gave up 5 bases and J gave up 5 bases, with 11 bases separating them. This CDR3 has 13 residues. Germline assignment: CDR1 SGHVS and CDR2 FQNEAQ. CDR3 amino acids: CASSAPGIDTQYF. The CDR3 DNA follows: TGTGCCAGCAGCGCCCCGGGGATAGATACGCAGTATTTT.

The chain has TRBV6-1 and TRBJ1-5; no definite D call. Per the germline V gene, CDR1 is MNHNS and CDR2 is SASEGT. Trimming shortened V by 2 bases and J by 2 bases, and 10 bases separated the two germline ends. The CDR3 runs 15 residues. CDR3 sequence: CASSESGLGNQPQHF. DNA of the CDR3: TGTGCCAGCAGTGAATCCGGGTTGGGCAATCAGCCCCAGCATTTT.

The gene calls are TRBV6-6 and TRBJ2-1, with D maybe TRBD2 (5 bases). Trimming removed 2 bases at V and 4 bases at J, with 15 bases between. Germline-derived CDR1 and CDR2 are MNHNY and SVGAGI (reference sequence). This CDR3 is built from 16 residues. The CDR3 nucleotides read TGTGCCAGCAGTTACGTGGGTAGCGAGGGTTACAATGAGCAGTTCTTC. Translated, it gives CASSYVGSEGYNEQFF.

CDR3 DNA: TGTGCCAGCAGTTCGACAGGTTCGAAGGGAAATGAGCAGTTCTTC. As protein: CASSSTGSKGNEQFF. The chain recombines TRBV6-6 with TRBJ2-1, with D perhaps TRBD1 (6 bases). This CDR3 region has 15 residues. Germline assignment: CDR1 MNHNY and CDR2 SVGAGI (reference sequence). V dropped 4 bases and J dropped 7 bases, with 17 bases sitting between them.

V is TRBV10-2 and J is TRBJ2-3; 7 bases match TRBD1. Germline-derived CDR1 and CDR2 are WSHSY and SAAADI. The CDR3 sequence is 15 residues long. J gave up 2 bases and V 9 bases, and 11 bases lay outside the gene matches. The CDR3 protein is CASEPGQSYTDTQYF. In DNA form, the CDR3 reads TGCGCCAGTGAACCGGGACAGAGTTACACAGATACGCAGTATTTT.

The chain combines TRBV9 with TRBJ2-3; D is possibly TRBD2 (6 bases). V lost 0 bases and J lost 2, with 13 bases in between. Looked up from germline, CDR1 is SGDLS and CDR2 is YYNGEE. This CDR3 region has 16 residues. CDR3 amino acids: CASSVGVSGTTDTQYF. DNA of the CDR3: TGTGCCAGCAGCGTAGGGGTTAGCGGTACCACAGATACGCAGTATTTT.

This clone has a single count. V is TRBV6-5 and J is TRBJ2-1, with D unclear. The CDR3 contains 15 residues. Trimming cost V 4 bases and J 1 base, with 11 bases left between them. Germline CDR1 and CDR2: MNHEY and SVGAGI. The CDR3 DNA sequence: TGTGCCAGCAGTTCTGGTGTCCCGTCCTACAATGAGCAGTTCTTC. Amino acids: CASSSGVPSYNEQFF.

CDR3 amino acids: CASSQGMEGAYGYTF. CDR3 nucleotides: TGCGCCAGCAGCCAAGGAATGGAGGGGGCATATGGCTACACCTTC. V is TRBV4-3 and J is TRBJ1-2; 7 positions match TRBD1. The CDR3 is 15 residues long. Germline CDR1 LGHNA, CDR2 YSLEER. V gave up 1 base and J gave up 5 bases; unmatched junction bases: 7.

As to this clone: Compared with germline, one end of the junction differs, possibly owing to a read error. V is TRBV7-7 and J is TRBJ2-5; 12 bases are shared with TRBD2. Germline CDR1 is SSHAT and CDR2 is FNYEAQ (reference sequence). The CDR3 contains 16 residues. The CDR3 bases are TGTGCTAGCAGCTTGGGGACTAGCGGGTCCCAAGAGACCCAGTACTTC. Protein sequence: CASSLGTSGSQETQYF.

Note on this clone: An end of the junction does not agree with germline; a read error may underlie this. The V call is TRBV7-7, the J call TRBJ2-7; 8 nucleotides agree with TRBD1. The V gene's germline CDR1 is SSHAT and CDR2 FNYEAQ (reference sequence). This CDR3 is 13 amino acids long. The CDR3 spells CASSLSQGAEQYF. The CDR3 nucleotides are TGTGCTAGCAGCTTAAGCCAGGGGGCCGAGCAGTACTTC.

The chain recombines TRBV5-1 with TRBJ1-1, with a tentative D call TRBD1 (6 bases). CDR1 SGHRS and CDR2 YFSETQ come from the germline V gene. V lost 0 bases, J lost 0 bases, and 9 bases lay in between. The CDR3 loop spans 15 amino acids. The CDR3 spells CASSLVTGMNTEAFF. In nucleotides, the CDR3 is TGCGCCAGCAGCTTGGTAACAGGGATGAACACTGAAGCTTTCTTT.

The chain combines TRBV5-5 with TRBJ1-2; D gene unclear. V dropped 0 bases and J dropped 8 bases, with 11 bases sitting between them. CDR1 is SGHKS and CDR2 is YYEKEE in the germline V gene (reference sequence). This CDR3 has 13 amino acids. CDR3 coding DNA: TGTGCCAGCAGCTTGGGGGCAATTTACGGCTACACCTTC. It encodes CASSLGAIYGYTF.

The gene calls are TRBV9 and TRBJ2-3; D not certain. The length of the CDR3 is 15 residues. CDR1 and CDR2 (germline): SGDLS, YYNGEE. The V end was cut by 2 bases, the J end by 0 bases, with 10 bases between. CDR3: CASSVTTSSTDTQYF. As DNA, the CDR3 is TGTGCCAGCAGCGTGACAACATCTAGCACAGATACGCAGTATTTT.

The V call is TRBV5-6, the J call TRBJ2-5, with D perhaps being TRBD1 or TRBD2 (6 bases each). Germline V gene lookup returns CDR1 SGHDT and CDR2 YYEEEE. V lost 2 bases, J lost 5 bases, and 13 bases lay in between. The CDR3 is 14 amino acids. CDR3 in amino acids: CASSFLTGRETQYF. CDR3 DNA: TGTGCCAGCAGCTTCCTCACAGGGAGGGAGACCCAGTACTTC.

The chain employs TRBV19 and TRBJ1-2; the match to TRBD1 covers 7 bases. J gave up 8 bases and V 10 bases, and 10 bases lay outside the gene matches. Germline-derived CDR1 and CDR2 are LNHDA and SQIVND (reference sequence). This CDR3 contains 12 residues. CDR3: CATFINRGGYTF. CDR3 sequence (DNA): TGTGCCACCTTCATTAACAGGGGAGGCTACACCTTC.

The genes are TRBV9 and TRBJ2-7; D is tentatively TRBD1 or TRBD2 (5 bases each). This CDR3 is built from 15 residues. V was cut by 3 bases and J by 0 bases, with 13 bases left in between. CDR1 and CDR2 from the germline V gene are SGDLS and YYNGEE. CDR3 nucleotide sequence: TGTGCCAGCAGCGACGGGACGGGCGGCTCCTACGAGCAGTACTTC. Its translation: CASSDGTGGSYEQYF.

The chain employs TRBV6-6 and TRBJ2-7, with D uncertain. This CDR3 comprises 13 residues. Per germline, CDR1 MNHNY and CDR2 SVGAGI (reference sequence). Trimming pared 7 bases from V and 6 bases from J, leaving 16 bases between. This chain's CDR3 is CASTPGRSAEQYF. The CDR3 DNA reads as TGTGCCAGCACCCCGGGCAGGTCGGCCGAGCAGTACTTC.

V usage is TRBV5-1 and J usage is TRBJ2-5, with D perhaps given as TRBD1 or TRBD2 (7 bases each). This CDR3 has 14 amino acids. The V end lost 5 bases, the J end lost 4 bases, and 15 bases lay between the germline ends. Germline V gives CDR1 SGHRS, CDR2 YFSETQ. CDR3 sequence (DNA): TGCGCCAGCAGTCATACAGGGGAGGGAGAGACCCAGTACTTC. This encodes CASSHTGEGETQYF.

This clone was counted only a few times. V and J are TRBV7-6 and TRBJ2-5; D is uncertain. There are 15 residues in the CDR3. Germline values: CDR1 SGHVS, CDR2 FNYEAQ. The germline V and J ends were trimmed by 2 bases and 2 bases, with 12 bases remaining between them. CDR3 bases: TGTGCCAGCAGCTTACGATTTGGCCGACAAGAGACCCAGTACTTC. It codes for CASSLRFGRQETQYF.

The chain uses TRBV5-1 and TRBJ2-1; D remains unclear. The germline gives CDR1 SGHRS, CDR2 YFSETQ. Trimming stripped 4 bases from V and 0 bases from J, with 11 bases between. This CDR3 is built from 15 residues. The DNA for the CDR3 is TGCGCCAGCAGCCCCCCCGGGCCCTCCTACAATGAGCAGTTCTTC. Translation: CASSPPGPSYNEQFF.

This chain links TRBV11-3 with TRBJ2-1; 7 nucleotides align to TRBD2. Trimming took 4 bases from V and 2 from J; bases not matched to a gene: 5. The CDR3 is made up of 15 amino acids. Germline assignment: CDR1 SGHNT and CDR2 YENEEA. The DNA of the CDR3 is TGTGCCAGCAGCTCGGAAGCGGGAACCTACAATGAGCAGTTCTTC. Protein sequence: CASSSEAGTYNEQFF.

The CDR3 region has the DNA TGTGCCAGCAGCTTGGGTGATGGAGGCCCGGGGTCACCCCTCCACTTT. Its translation: CASSLGDGGPGSPLHF. The genes are TRBV5-4 and TRBJ1-6; D unclear. V was cut by 0 bases and J by 10 bases, with 17 bases left in between. The CDR3 loop spans 16 amino acids. Germline CDR1 is SGHNT and CDR2 is YYREEE (reference sequence).